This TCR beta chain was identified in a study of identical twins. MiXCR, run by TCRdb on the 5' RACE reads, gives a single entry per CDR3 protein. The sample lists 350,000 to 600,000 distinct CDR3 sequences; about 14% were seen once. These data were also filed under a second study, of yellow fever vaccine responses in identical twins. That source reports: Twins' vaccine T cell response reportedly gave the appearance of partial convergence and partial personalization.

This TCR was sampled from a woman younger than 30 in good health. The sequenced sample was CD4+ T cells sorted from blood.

The CDR3 loop is CASSLGDRGGNEQYF. The CDR3 DNA follows: TGTGCCAGCAGTCTAGGGGACAGGGGAGGGAACGAGCAGTACTTC. The gene calls are TRBV12-3 or TRBV12-4 and TRBJ2-7; TRBD1 aligns across 10 bases. The CDR3 length is 15 residues. Trimming at V came to 5 bases and at J to 5 bases, leaving 9 bases not matched to a gene.